These 23 T cell receptor beta chains originate from one sample sequenced in a study of blood T cell repertoires in COVID-19. Data came from immunoSEQ multiplex PCR; TCRdb stores just in-frame clones and leaves some out. Here the sample spans some 360,000 clones, about 87% being singletons. Sequenced: peripheral blood. Source of these receptors: a woman aged 60-75 years with COVID-19, enrolled during active disease.

The chain joins TRBV6-5 to TRBJ2-7, with D perhaps TRBD2 (5 bases). Per the germline V gene, CDR1 is MNHEY and CDR2 is SVGAGI. With 10 bases removed from V and 2 bases from J, the gap between germline ends came to 6 bases. This CDR3 region has 10 residues. The CDR3 here is CATGAYEQYF. The CDR3 DNA follows: TGTGCCACCGGGGCCTACGAGCAGTACTTC.

CDR3 sequence reads: CASSPAGDSNYGYTF. Written as DNA, the CDR3 is TGTGCCAGCAGCCCCGCGGGGGATTCCAACTATGGCTACACCTTC. The chain couples TRBV9 to TRBJ1-2, with D maybe TRBD1 (5 bases). Trimming left V 4 bases short and J 2 bases short, with 15 bases between. The V gene's germline CDR1 is SGDLS and CDR2 YYNGEE. The CDR3 sequence is 15 residues long.

This chain joins TRBV24-1 and TRBJ1-5; 7 bases agree with TRBD1. Germline values: CDR1 KGHDR, CDR2 SFDVKD. V lost 9 bases and J lost 5; bases outside the gene matches: 3. The CDR3 extends over 12 amino acids. The CDR3 protein is CATPDRYQPQHF. Written as DNA, the CDR3 is TGTGCCACCCCGGACAGGTATCAGCCCCAGCATTTT.

The rearrangement links TRBV7-2 to TRBJ2-3, with 9 positions matching TRBD2. From germline, CDR1 is SGHTA and CDR2 FQGNSA. J lost 4 bases, V lost 6 bases, and 8 bases had no gene match. CDR3 size: 15 residues. This chain's CDR3 is CASRRTSVRADTQYF. The CDR3 nucleotides read TGTGCCAGCAGGCGGACTAGCGTTCGGGCAGATACGCAGTATTTT. Full variable domain (missing parts from reference TRBV7-2 and TRBJ2-3): GAGVSQSPSNKVTEKGKDVELRCDPISGHTALYWYRQSLGQGLEFLIYFQGNSAPDKSGLPSDRFSAERTGGSVSTLTIQRTQQEDSAVYLCASRRTSVRADTQYFGPGTRLTVL.

The table lists this clone with a few counts. This rearrangement joins TRBV25-1 to TRBJ1-6; tentatively, D is TRBD1 (5 bases). CDR3 length: 14 residues. Germline CDR1 reads MGHDK; CDR2 reads SYGVNS. V lost 6 bases and J 6 bases, leaving 12 bases between the germline ends. CDR3: CASSRVMGNSPLHF. The CDR3 coding sequence is TGTGCCAGCAGCAGGGTAATGGGTAATTCACCCCTCCACTTT.

This chain connects TRBV12-5 to TRBJ1-2; 9 bases map to TRBD1. Germline loops: CDR1 LGHNT, CDR2 FRNRAP. V shed 5 bases, J shed 4 bases, and the junction held 2 bases outside the gene matches. The CDR3 is 13 amino acids. The CDR3: CASGLDRGYGYTF. For the CDR3, the DNA is TGTGCTAGTGGTCTGGACAGGGGCTATGGCTACACCTTC.

A few counts support this clone. The chain employs TRBV28 and TRBJ1-4; D possibly corresponds to TRBD1 (5 bases). Trimming stripped 10 bases from V and 5 bases from J, with 17 bases between. The germline V gene encodes CDR1 MDHEN and CDR2 SYDVKM. The CDR3 is 14 amino acids. The CDR3 coding sequence is TGTGCCATCAAGCTAGGAGGGGTGAATGAAAAACTGTTTTTT. Amino acid sequence: CAIKLGGVNEKLFF.

This chain joins TRBV12-3 or TRBV12-4 and TRBJ2-2, with D uncertain. The length of the CDR3 is 12 residues. V was clipped by 10 bases and J by 5 bases, with 11 bases between them. CDR3 amino acids: CATSTRTGELFF. The CDR3 nucleotides are TGTGCCACGTCAACTCGAACCGGGGAGCTGTTTTTT.

This clone came up once. The rearrangement links TRBV5-4 to TRBJ2-6, with D unclear. CDR1 SGHNT and CDR2 YYREEE come from the germline V gene (reference sequence). CDR3 length equals 17 residues. Trimming took 1 base from V and 0 from J, leaving 11 bases between them. CDR3 coding DNA: TGTGCCAGCAGCTTGCAAGGCGGAAGCTCTGGGGCCAACGTCCTGACTTTC. This encodes CASSLQGGSSGANVLTF.

J is TRBJ2-3 and V is TRBV5-1, with 8 nucleotides matching TRBD2. Unmatched junction bases numbered 11, after V lost 3 bases and J lost 8 bases. Germline CDR1 and CDR2: SGHRS and YFSETQ. The CDR3 extends over 15 amino acids. The CDR3 region is CASSYRGGFQGTQYF. In DNA, the CDR3 is TGCGCCAGCAGCTACCGGGGGGGATTTCAAGGTACGCAGTATTTT.

The genes are TRBV5-1 and TRBJ1-2; TRBD1 matches 9 bases. Germline assignment: CDR1 SGHRS and CDR2 YFSETQ. This CDR3 comprises 18 residues. With V trimmed by 3 bases and J by 8 bases, 20 bases remained unmatched. The CDR3 DNA reads as TGCGCCAGCAGCTGGGTAATTCAACAACGGACAGGGGCTAAGGGCTACACCTTC. This encodes CASSWVIQQRTGAKGYTF. The full variable domain, rest sourced from reference TRBV5-1 and TRBJ1-2, is KAGVTQTPRYLIKTRGQQVTLSCSPISGHRSVSWYQQTPGQGLQFLFEYFSETQRNKGNFPGRFSGRQFSNSRSEMNVSTLELGDSALYLCASSWVIQQRTGAKGYTFGSGTRLTVV.

The rearrangement joins TRBV4-2 to TRBJ2-3; 10 bases line up with TRBD2. CDR3 size: 17 residues. V dropped 3 bases and J dropped 0; count of bases not matched to a gene: 6. The germline V gene has CDR1 LGHNA and CDR2 YNFKEQ. The CDR3 DNA reads TGTGCCAGCAGCCAGTCGACTAGCGGGCTTAGCACAGATACGCAGTATTTT. Translated: CASSQSTSGLSTDTQYF.

The chain links TRBV24-1 to TRBJ2-5; 12 nucleotides line up with TRBD2. Per germline, CDR1 KGHDR and CDR2 SFDVKD. The V and J ends lost 4 bases and 5 bases, in that order; junction bases with no gene match: 4. This CDR3 region has 15 residues. The CDR3 DNA sequence: TGTGCCACCAGTGACCCTGGGACTAGCGGGGAGACCCAGTACTTC. Translating gives CATSDPGTSGETQYF.

This chain joins TRBV25-1 and TRBJ1-4; 9 nucleotides align to TRBD1. This CDR3 is built from 15 residues. Germline assignment: CDR1 MGHDK and CDR2 SYGVNS. V gave up 5 bases and J gave up 7 bases; unmatched junction bases: 8. This CDR3 is CASSPDGTGLEKLFF. The DNA for the CDR3 is TGTGCCAGCAGTCCTGACGGGACAGGGCTTGAAAAACTGTTTTTT.

The chain is built from TRBV2 and TRBJ1-5, with D possibly TRBD1 on 6 matching bases. Germline CDR1 reads SNHLY; CDR2 reads FYNNEI. The CDR3 contains 13 residues. The germline V and J ends were trimmed by 3 bases and 9 bases, with 12 bases remaining between them. CDR3 region: CASSDQGRRPQHF. The CDR3 region has the DNA TGTGCCAGCAGTGATCAGGGGCGGCGGCCCCAGCATTTT.

The rearrangement links TRBV10-2 to TRBJ1-6, with D hard to call. There are 15 residues in the CDR3. Trimming stripped 3 bases from V and 7 bases from J, with 13 bases between. Germline V gene data show CDR1 as WSHSY and CDR2 as SAAADI. CDR3 sequence (DNA): TGCGCCAGCAGTGATAACAGCCCCCCGAATTCACCCCTCCACTTT. Translation gives CASSDNSPPNSPLHF.

This chain links TRBV2 with TRBJ1-2; 8 bases match TRBD1. Germline CDR1 is SNHLY and CDR2 is FYNNEI. The length of the CDR3 is 11 residues. In nucleotides, the CDR3 is TGTGCGACAGGGGCGGAGAATGGCTACACCTTC. Translated, it gives CATGAENGYTF.

The chain employs TRBV5-1 and TRBJ2-1; tentatively, D is TRBD2 (5 bases). Germline values: CDR1 SGHRS, CDR2 YFSETQ. The CDR3 length is 15 residues. V was pared by 5 bases and J by 0 bases, with 12 bases between. CDR3 DNA sequence: TGCGCCAGCAGGCTGGACTTAAGCTCCTACAATGAGCAGTTCTTC. This encodes CASRLDLSSYNEQFF.

This sequence joins TRBV24-1 and TRBJ2-2; 8 nucleotides line up with TRBD1. Germline V gene sequence: CDR1 KGHDR, CDR2 SFDVKD. There are 17 residues in the CDR3. The ends lost 3 bases at V and 5 bases at J; junction bases unmatched: 10. This chain's CDR3 is CATSDPPGQGGTGELFF. CDR3 nucleotides: TGTGCCACCAGTGATCCCCCCGGACAGGGTGGGACCGGGGAGCTGTTTTTT.

The chain links TRBV5-4 to TRBJ2-7; 8 bases map to TRBD1. This CDR3 is 15 amino acids long. J gave up 9 bases and V 4 bases, and 15 bases lay outside the gene matches. The germline V gene has CDR1 SGHNT and CDR2 YYREEE (reference sequence). For the CDR3, the DNA is TGTGCCAGCAGCCCGGGTGGGACAGGACCTCTCTTGCAGTACTTC. The encoded protein is CASSPGGTGPLLQYF.

The gene calls are TRBV6-5 and TRBJ2-3; D uncertain. CDR3 length: 14 residues. The germline V gene encodes CDR1 MNHEY and CDR2 SVGAGI. V lost 7 bases, J lost 2 bases, and 13 bases lay in between. In DNA, the CDR3 is TGTGCCAGCACCCAGACTGGATTCACAGATACGCAGTATTTT. Protein: CASTQTGFTDTQYF.

The chain is built from TRBV12-3 or TRBV12-4 and TRBJ2-7; D is possibly TRBD1 (5 bases). Trimming shortened V by 7 bases and J by 12 bases, and 19 bases separated the two germline ends. This CDR3 comprises 12 residues. Written as DNA, the CDR3 is TGTGCCAGCACCACCTTGCCCGGACACCCGTACTTC. Residues: CASTTLPGHPYF.

The chain is built from TRBV13 and TRBJ2-1; 8 bases match TRBD2. In germline, CDR1 is PRHDT, CDR2 FYEKMQ (reference sequence). This CDR3 comprises 15 residues. The trim removed 3 bases at V and 0 bases at J, leaving 1 base unmatched. The chain's CDR3 is CASSFRGGSYNEQFF. The CDR3 DNA reads as TGTGCCAGCAGCTTTCGGGGGGGCTCCTACAATGAGCAGTTCTTC.